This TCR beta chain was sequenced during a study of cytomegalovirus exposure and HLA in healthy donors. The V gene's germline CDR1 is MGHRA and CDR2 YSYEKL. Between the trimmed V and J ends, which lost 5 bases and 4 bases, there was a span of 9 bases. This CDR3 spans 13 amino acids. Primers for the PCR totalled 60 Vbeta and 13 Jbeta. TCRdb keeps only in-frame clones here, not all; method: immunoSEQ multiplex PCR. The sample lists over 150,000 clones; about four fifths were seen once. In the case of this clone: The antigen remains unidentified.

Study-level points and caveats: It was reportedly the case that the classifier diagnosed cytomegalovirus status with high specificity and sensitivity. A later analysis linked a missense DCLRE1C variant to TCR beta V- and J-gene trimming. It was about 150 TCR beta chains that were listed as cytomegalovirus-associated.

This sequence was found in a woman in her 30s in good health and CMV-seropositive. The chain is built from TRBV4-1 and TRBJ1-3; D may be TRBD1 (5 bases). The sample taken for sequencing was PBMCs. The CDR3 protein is CASSGRQGNTIYF. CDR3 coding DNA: TGCGCCAGCAGCGGTCGACAGGGAAACACCATATATTTT.